Here is one T cell receptor beta chain with its context. The junction and the germline gene differ at one end; a read error may be behind it. Germline CDR1 and CDR2: SGHAT and FQNNGV. CDR3 length: 13 residues. The data belong to a study of blood T cell repertoires in COVID-19. The table came from immunoSEQ multiplex PCR; TCRdb's copy has only in-frame clones and leaves some out. The sample yields more than 110,000 clones, 70% to 90% seen once. The specimen was PBMCs or T cells enriched from blood (not recorded which). The TCR comes from a man aged 45-65 years who had recovered from COVID-19. V gene TRBV11-2 combines with J gene TRBJ2-3; no firm D call. The DNA for the CDR3 is TGTGCCAGCAGCCTAGACGGTACAGATACGCAGTATTTT. This codes for CASSLDGTDTQYF.